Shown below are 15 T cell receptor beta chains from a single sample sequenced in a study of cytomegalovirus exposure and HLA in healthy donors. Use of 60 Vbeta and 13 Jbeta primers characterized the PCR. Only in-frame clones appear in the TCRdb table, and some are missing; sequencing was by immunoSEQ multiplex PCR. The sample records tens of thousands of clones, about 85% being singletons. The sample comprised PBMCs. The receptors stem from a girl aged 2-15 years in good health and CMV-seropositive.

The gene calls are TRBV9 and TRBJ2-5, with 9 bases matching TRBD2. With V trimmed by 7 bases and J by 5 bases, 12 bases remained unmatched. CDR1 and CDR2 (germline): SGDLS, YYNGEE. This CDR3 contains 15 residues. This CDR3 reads CASALNLAGAETQYF. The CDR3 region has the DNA TGTGCCAGCGCCCTGAACTTAGCGGGAGCGGAGACCCAGTACTTC.

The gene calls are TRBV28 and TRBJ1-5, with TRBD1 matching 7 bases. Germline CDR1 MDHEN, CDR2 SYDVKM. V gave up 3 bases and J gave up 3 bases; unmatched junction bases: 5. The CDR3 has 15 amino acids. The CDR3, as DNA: TGTGCCAGCAGTTTTCGACAGGGACTCAATCAGCCCCAGCATTTT. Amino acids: CASSFRQGLNQPQHF.

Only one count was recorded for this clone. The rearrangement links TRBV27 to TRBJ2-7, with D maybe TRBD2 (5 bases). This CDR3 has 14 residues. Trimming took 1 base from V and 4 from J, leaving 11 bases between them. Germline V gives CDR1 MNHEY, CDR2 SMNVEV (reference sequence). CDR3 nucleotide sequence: TGTGCCAGCAGTTTATTTGGGGAGAGGTACGAGCAGTACTTC. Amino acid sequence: CASSLFGERYEQYF.

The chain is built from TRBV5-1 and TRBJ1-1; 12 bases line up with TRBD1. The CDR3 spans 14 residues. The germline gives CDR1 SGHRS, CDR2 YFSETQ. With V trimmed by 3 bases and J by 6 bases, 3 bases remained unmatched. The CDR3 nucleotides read TGCGCCAGCAGCTCGGGACAGGGGGCCGCTGAAGCTTTCTTT. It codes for CASSSGQGAAEAFF.

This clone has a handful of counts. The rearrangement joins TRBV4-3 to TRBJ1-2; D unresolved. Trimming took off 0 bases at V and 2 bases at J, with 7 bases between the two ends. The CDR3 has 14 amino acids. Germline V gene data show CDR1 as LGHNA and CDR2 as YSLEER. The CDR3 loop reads CASSQEALNYGYTF. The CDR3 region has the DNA TGCGCCAGCAGCCAAGAAGCACTGAACTATGGCTACACCTTC.

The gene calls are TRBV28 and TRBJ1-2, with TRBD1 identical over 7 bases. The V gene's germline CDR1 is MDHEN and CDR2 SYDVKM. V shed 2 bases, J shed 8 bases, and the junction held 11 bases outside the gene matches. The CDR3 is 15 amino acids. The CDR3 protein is CASSLVVEGAEGYTF. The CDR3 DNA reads TGTGCCAGCAGTTTAGTAGTTGAGGGGGCGGAAGGCTACACCTTC.

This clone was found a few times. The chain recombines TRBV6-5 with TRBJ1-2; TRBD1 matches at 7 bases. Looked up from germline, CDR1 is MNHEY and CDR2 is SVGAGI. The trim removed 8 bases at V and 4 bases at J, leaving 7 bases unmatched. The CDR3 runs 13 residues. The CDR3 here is CASGGGRGYGYTF. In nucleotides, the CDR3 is TGTGCCAGCGGAGGGGGCCGAGGCTATGGCTACACCTTC.

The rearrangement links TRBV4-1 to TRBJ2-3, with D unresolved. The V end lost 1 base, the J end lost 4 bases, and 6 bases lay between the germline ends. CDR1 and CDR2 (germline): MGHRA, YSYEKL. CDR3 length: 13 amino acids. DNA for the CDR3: TGCGCCAGCAGCCAAGTCACGGCAGATACGCAGTATTTT. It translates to CASSQVTADTQYF.

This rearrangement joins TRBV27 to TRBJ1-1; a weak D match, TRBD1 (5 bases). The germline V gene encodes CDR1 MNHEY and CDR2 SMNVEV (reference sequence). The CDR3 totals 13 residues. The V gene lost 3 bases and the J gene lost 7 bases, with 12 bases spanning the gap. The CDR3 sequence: CASSLSGHYEAFF. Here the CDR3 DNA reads TGTGCCAGCAGTTTGTCCGGACACTATGAAGCTTTCTTT.

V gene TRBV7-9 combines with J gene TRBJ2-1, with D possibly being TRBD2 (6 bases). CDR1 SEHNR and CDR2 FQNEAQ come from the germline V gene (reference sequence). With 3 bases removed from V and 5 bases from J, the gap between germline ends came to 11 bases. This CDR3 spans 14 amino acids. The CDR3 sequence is CASSLVLAHNEQFF. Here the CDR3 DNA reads TGTGCCAGCAGCTTGGTACTAGCACACAATGAGCAGTTCTTC.

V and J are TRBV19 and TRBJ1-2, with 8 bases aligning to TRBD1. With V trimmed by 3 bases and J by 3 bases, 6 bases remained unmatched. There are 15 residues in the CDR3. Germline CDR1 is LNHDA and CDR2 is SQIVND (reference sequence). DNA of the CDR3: TGTGCCAGTAGTATCGTGGCAGGGGGCGACTATGGCTACACCTTC. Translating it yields CASSIVAGGDYGYTF.

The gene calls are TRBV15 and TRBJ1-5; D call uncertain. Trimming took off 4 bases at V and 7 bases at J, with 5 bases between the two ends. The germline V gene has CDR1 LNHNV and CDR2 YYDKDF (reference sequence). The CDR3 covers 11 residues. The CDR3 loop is CATSNGQPQHF. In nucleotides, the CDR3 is TGTGCCACCAGCAACGGGCAGCCCCAGCATTTT.

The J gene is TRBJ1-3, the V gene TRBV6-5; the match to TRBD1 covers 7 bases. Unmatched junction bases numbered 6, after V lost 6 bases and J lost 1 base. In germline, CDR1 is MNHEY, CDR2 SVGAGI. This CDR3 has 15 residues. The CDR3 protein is CASRRTGFSGNTIYF. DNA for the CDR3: TGTGCCAGCAGGAGGACAGGATTTTCTGGAAACACCATATATTTT.

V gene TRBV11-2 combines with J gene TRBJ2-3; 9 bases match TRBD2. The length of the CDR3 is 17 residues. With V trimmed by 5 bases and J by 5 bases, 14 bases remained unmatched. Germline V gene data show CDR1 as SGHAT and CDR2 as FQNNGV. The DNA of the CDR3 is TGTGCCAGCAGCAGGGGAGTGGCGGGAGGGATCGGAGATACGCAGTATTTT. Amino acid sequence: CASSRGVAGGIGDTQYF.

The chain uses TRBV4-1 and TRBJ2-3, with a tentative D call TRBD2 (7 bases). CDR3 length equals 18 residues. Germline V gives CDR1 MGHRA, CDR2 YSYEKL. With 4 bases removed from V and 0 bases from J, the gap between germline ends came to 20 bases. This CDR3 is CASSRRGRGSISTDTQYF. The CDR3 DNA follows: TGCGCCAGCAGCCGGAGGGGGAGGGGGTCTATTAGCACAGATACGCAGTATTTT.